This T cell receptor (beta chain) was recorded in a study of cytomegalovirus exposure and HLA in healthy donors. A multiplex PCR was run with 60 Vbeta primers and 13 Jbeta primers. Assay: immunoSEQ multiplex PCR; the TCRdb copy retains only in-frame clones and omits some. The sample lists around 160,000 clones; around 72% were seen once. There are 14 residues in the CDR3. Germline V CDR1 and CDR2: LGHNA, YSLEER. V lost 4 bases to trimming and J lost 4 bases, with 11 bases between them. Input material: PBMCs. This receptor was taken from a man between 45 and 60 years old in good health and CMV-seronegative. The rearrangement links TRBV4-3 to TRBJ1-3; possibly TRBD1 for D (5 bases). The CDR3 reads CASSLREGGNTIYF. The CDR3 nucleotides read TGCGCCAGCAGCCTCAGGGAGGGGGGAAACACCATATATTTT.